The sequence of this T cell receptor beta chain was determined in a study of identical twins. This clonotype was picked up many times. TCRdb ran MiXCR on the 5' RACE reads and lists one entry per CDR3 protein. The repertoire holds 520,000 or so distinct CDR3 sequences, less than 25% seen once, with about 0.93% in the top ten. This same sample was also part of a study on T cells expressing NK-cell markers. That paper states: All TCR beta repertoires analysed originated from sorted CD3+CD56+NKG2C+, CD3+CD56+NKG2C- and CD3+CD56-NKG2C+ T cells.

Material: CD4+ T cells sorted from blood. The sequence derives from a woman aged 18-29 years in good health.

CDR3 sequence: CASSQIREFGADTQYF. The CDR3 bases are TGCGCCAGCAGCCAGATACGGGAGTTTGGAGCAGATACGCAGTATTTT. The V call is TRBV4-3, the J call TRBJ2-3; D perhaps matches TRBD2 (6 bases). Germline V gene lookup returns CDR1 LGHNA and CDR2 YSLEER. The CDR3 is 16 residues long. Trimming shortened V by 3 bases and J by 4 bases, and 17 bases separated the two germline ends.